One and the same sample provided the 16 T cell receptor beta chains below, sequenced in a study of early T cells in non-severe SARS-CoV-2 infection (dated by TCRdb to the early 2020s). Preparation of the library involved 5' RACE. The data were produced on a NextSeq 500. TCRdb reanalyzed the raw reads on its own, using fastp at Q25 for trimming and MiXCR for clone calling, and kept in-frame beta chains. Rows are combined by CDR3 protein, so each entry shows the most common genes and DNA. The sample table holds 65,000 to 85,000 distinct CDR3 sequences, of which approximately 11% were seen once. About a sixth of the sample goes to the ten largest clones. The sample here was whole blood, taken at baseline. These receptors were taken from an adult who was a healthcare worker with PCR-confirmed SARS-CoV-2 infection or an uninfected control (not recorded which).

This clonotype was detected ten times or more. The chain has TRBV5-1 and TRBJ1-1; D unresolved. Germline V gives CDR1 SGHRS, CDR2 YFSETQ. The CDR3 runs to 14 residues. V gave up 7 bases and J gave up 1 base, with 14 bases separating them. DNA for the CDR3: TGCGCCAGCGGATTCGACCGGGCGAACACTGAAGCTTTCTTT. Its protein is CASGFDRANTEAFF.

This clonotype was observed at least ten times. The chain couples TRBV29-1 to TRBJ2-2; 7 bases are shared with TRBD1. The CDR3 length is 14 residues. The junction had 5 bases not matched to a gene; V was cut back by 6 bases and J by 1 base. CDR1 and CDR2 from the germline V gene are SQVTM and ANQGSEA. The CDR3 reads CSVRDSQNTGELFF. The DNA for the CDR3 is TGCAGCGTCCGGGACAGCCAGAACACCGGGGAGCTGTTTTTT.

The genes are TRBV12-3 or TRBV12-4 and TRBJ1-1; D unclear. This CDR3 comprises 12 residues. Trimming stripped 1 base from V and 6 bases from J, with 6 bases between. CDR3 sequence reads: CASSLEQPEAFF. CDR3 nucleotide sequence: TGTGCCAGCAGTTTAGAACAGCCTGAAGCTTTCTTT.

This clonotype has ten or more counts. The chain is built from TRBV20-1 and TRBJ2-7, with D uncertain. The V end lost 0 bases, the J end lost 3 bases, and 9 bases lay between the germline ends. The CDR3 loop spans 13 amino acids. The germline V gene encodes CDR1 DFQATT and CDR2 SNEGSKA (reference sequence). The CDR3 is CSARDIRFYEQYF. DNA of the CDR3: TGCAGTGCTAGAGATATAAGGTTCTACGAGCAGTACTTC.

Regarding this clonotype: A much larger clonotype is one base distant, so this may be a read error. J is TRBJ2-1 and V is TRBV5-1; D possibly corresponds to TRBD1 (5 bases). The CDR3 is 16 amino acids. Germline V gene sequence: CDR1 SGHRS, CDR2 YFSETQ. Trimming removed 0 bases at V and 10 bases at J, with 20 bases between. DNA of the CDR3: TGCGCCAGCAGCTTGGAGTCCAGGACATCGAATCGGGAGCAGTTCTTC. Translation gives CASSLESRTSNREQFF. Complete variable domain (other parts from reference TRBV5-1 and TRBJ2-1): KAGVTQTPRYLIKTRGQQVTLSCSPISGHRSVSWYQQTPGQGLQFLFEYFSETQRNKGNFPGRFSGRQFSNSRSEMNVSTLELGDSALYLCASSLESRTSNREQFFGPGTRLTVL.

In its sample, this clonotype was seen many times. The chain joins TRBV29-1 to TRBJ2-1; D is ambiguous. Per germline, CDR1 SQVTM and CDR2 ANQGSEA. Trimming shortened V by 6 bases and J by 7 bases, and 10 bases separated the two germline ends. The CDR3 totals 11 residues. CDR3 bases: TGCAGCGTCGACCAGTCGAATGAGCAGTTCTTC. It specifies CSVDQSNEQFF.

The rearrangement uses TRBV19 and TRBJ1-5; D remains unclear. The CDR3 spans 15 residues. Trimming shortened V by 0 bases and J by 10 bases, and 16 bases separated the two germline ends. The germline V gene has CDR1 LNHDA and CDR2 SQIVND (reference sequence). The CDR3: CASSIDPPSGRPQHF. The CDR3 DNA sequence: TGTGCCAGTAGTATAGATCCCCCCTCCGGGCGACCCCAGCATTTT.

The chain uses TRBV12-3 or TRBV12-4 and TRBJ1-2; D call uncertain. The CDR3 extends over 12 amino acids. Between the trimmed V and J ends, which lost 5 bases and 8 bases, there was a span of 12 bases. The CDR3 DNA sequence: TGTGCCAGCAGTCCCTCGGTGGGGGGCTACACCTTC. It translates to CASSPSVGGYTF.

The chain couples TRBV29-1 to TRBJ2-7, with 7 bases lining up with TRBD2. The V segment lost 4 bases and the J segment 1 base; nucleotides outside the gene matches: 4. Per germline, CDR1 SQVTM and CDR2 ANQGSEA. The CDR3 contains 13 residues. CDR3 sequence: CSVALADSYEQYF. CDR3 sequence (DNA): TGCAGCGTTGCGCTAGCGGATTCCTACGAGCAGTACTTC.

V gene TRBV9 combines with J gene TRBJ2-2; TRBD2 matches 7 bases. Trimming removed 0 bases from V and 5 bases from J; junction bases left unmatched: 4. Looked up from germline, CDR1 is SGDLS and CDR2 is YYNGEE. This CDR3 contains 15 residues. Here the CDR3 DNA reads TGTGCCAGCAGCGTAGCGGGAGGACCAACCGGGGAGCTGTTTTTT. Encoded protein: CASSVAGGPTGELFF.

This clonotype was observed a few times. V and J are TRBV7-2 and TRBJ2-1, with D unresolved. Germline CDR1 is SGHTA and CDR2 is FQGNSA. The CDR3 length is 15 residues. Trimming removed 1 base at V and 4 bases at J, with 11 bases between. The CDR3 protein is CASSLVVNFYNEQFF. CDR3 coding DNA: TGTGCCAGCAGCTTAGTGGTCAATTTTTACAATGAGCAGTTCTTC.

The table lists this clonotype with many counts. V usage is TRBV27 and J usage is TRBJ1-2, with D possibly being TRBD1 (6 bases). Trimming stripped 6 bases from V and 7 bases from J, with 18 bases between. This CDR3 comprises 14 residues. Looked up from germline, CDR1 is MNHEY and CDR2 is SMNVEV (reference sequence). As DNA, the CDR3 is TGTGCCAGCAGCTCAGAGGGGGGGGCTATTGGCTACACCTTC. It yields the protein CASSSEGGAIGYTF.

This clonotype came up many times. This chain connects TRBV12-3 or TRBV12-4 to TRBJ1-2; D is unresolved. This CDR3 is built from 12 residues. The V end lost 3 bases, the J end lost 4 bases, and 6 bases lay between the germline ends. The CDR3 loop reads CASSFPGYGYTF. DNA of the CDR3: TGTGCCAGCAGTTTTCCGGGCTATGGCTACACCTTC.

CDR3 coding DNA: TGTGCCAGCCCCCGGGACAGGGTTAATGAGCAGTTCTTC. Its translation is CASPRDRVNEQFF. The rearrangement joins TRBV18 to TRBJ2-1; 9 bases agree with TRBD1. This CDR3 has 13 residues. V was pared by 8 bases and J by 7 bases, with 6 bases of the junction left unmatched. CDR1 and CDR2 from the germline V gene are KGHSH and LQKENI.

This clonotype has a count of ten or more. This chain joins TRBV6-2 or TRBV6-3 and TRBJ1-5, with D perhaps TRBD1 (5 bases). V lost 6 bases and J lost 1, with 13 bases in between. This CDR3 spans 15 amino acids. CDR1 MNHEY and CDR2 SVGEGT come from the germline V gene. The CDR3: CASRSGTRSNQPQHF. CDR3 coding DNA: TGTGCCAGCAGGTCAGGGACGAGGAGCAATCAGCCCCAGCATTTT.

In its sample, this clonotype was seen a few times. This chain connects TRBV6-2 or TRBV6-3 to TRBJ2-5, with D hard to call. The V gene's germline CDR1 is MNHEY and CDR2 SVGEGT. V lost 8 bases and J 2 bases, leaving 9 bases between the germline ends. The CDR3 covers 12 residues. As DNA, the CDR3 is TGTGCCAGCGCTATCATTCAAGAGACCCAGTACTTC. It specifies CASAIIQETQYF.